One sample yielded the 29 T cell receptor beta chains listed below, sequenced in a study of blood T cell repertoires in COVID-19. Measured with immunoSEQ multiplex PCR; TCRdb has only the in-frame clones, and not every one. The sample has fewer than 15,000 clones, roughly 80% seen once. Sequencing was performed on peripheral blood. These receptors came from a human donor in a cohort sampled during active COVID-19.

This chain links TRBV18 with TRBJ1-1, with TRBD1 matching over 7 bases. This CDR3 is 16 amino acids long. V lost 1 base, J lost 7 bases, and 12 bases stayed unmatched. Germline loops: CDR1 KGHSH, CDR2 LQKENI. CDR3 nucleotides: TGTGCCAGCTCACCACGGCCGGAGGCAGGGGGAGATGAAGCTTTCTTT. Translation: CASSPRPEAGGDEAFF.

This sequence joins TRBV19 and TRBJ2-7; 8 nucleotides match TRBD1. The ends lost 6 bases at V and 2 bases at J; junction bases unmatched: 12. The CDR3 contains 16 residues. From germline, CDR1 is LNHDA and CDR2 SQIVND (reference sequence). The CDR3 sequence: CASSLLQGARTYEQYF. The CDR3 DNA reads TGTGCCAGTAGCCTTCTCCAGGGGGCGCGAACCTACGAGCAGTACTTC.

The V and J genes are TRBV7-8 and TRBJ1-1; D is perhaps TRBD1 (5 bases). This CDR3 is built from 14 residues. CDR1 is SGHVS, CDR2 FQNEAQ, per germline. V was cut by 8 bases and J by 1 base, with 14 bases left in between. In DNA, the CDR3 is TGTGCCAGCGACTCAGGGCGGACGAACACTGAAGCTTTCTTT. Its protein is CASDSGRTNTEAFF.

This chain joins TRBV20-1 and TRBJ1-1, with D unresolved. From germline, CDR1 is DFQATT and CDR2 SNEGSKA (reference sequence). The V and J ends lost 1 base and 7 bases respectively, with 4 bases between them. The CDR3 covers 10 residues. CDR3 bases: TGCAGTGCTAGAGGGAGTGAAGCTTTCTTT. Protein sequence: CSARGSEAFF.

The chain links TRBV5-1 to TRBJ2-7; tentative D call: TRBD1 (6 bases). In germline, CDR1 is SGHRS, CDR2 YFSETQ. This CDR3 contains 15 residues. Trimming pared 2 bases from V and 2 bases from J, leaving 14 bases between. CDR3 nucleotide sequence: TGCGCCAGCAGCTTAAATCCAGGGGCCCCCTACGAGCAGTACTTC. Translated, it gives CASSLNPGAPYEQYF.

This chain joins TRBV20-1 and TRBJ1-4, with D unclear. The V gene's germline CDR1 is DFQATT and CDR2 SNEGSKA (reference sequence). Trimming stripped 5 bases from V and 5 bases from J, with 6 bases between. This CDR3 has 11 residues. CDR3 in DNA: TGCAGTGCTTGGCAAAATGAAAAACTGTTTTTT. It encodes CSAWQNEKLFF.

This clone occurred once. The chain has TRBV5-4 and TRBJ1-6, with D possibly TRBD1 on 5 matching bases. This CDR3 has 13 amino acids. In germline, CDR1 is SGHNT, CDR2 YYREEE (reference sequence). V was trimmed by 7 bases and J by 10 bases, leaving 15 bases between them. The CDR3 here is CASSRGAISPLHF. The CDR3 nucleotides are TGTGCCAGCTCGCGGGGCGCTATCTCACCCCTCCACTTT.

This clone has just a few counts. This chain connects TRBV7-3 to TRBJ2-5, with TRBD2 matching over 8 bases. The germline gives CDR1 SGHTA, CDR2 FQGTGA. V shed 1 base and J 3 bases; nucleotides not matched to a gene: 4. This CDR3 comprises 15 residues. CDR3 coding DNA: TGTGCCAGCAGCTTAAACGGGGGGGCGGAAGAGACCCAGTACTTC. Amino acid sequence: CASSLNGGAEETQYF.

The rearrangement links TRBV5-1 to TRBJ1-1; 7 bases are a match to TRBD1. Germline assignment: CDR1 SGHRS and CDR2 YFSETQ. V gave up 7 bases and J gave up 2 bases; unmatched junction bases: 8. The CDR3 loop spans 14 amino acids. CDR3 sequence: CASGSDRANTEAFF. CDR3 bases: TGCGCCAGCGGATCTGACAGGGCAAACACTGAAGCTTTCTTT.

CDR3: CASSLADGLEYEQYF. The CDR3 region has the DNA TGTGCCAGCAGCTTAGCGGACGGACTCGAGTACGAGCAGTACTTC. The rearrangement links TRBV7-9 to TRBJ2-7, with D possibly matching TRBD2 (5 bases). Germline assignment: CDR1 SEHNR and CDR2 FQNEAQ (reference sequence). The V gene lost 0 bases and the J gene lost 4 bases, with 13 bases spanning the gap. The CDR3 contains 15 residues.

The rearrangement links TRBV5-1 to TRBJ2-1, with TRBD1 as a possible D gene (6 bases). The CDR3 covers 12 residues. Germline V CDR1 and CDR2: SGHRS, YFSETQ. Between the trimmed V and J ends, which lost 0 bases and 9 bases, there was a span of 7 bases. The DNA for the CDR3 is TGCGCCAGCAGCTTGGGGGGGCCTGAGCAGTTCTTC. It codes for CASSLGGPEQFF.

V usage is TRBV30 and J usage is TRBJ1-5, with D maybe TRBD1 (6 bases). V shed 2 bases and J shed 4 bases, with 12 bases lying between them. The CDR3 is 14 amino acids. CDR1 GTSNPN and CDR2 SVGIG come from the germline V gene (reference sequence). The CDR3 loop is CAWSIWDTNQPQHF. Written as DNA, the CDR3 is TGTGCCTGGAGTATTTGGGACACTAATCAGCCCCAGCATTTT.

This clone was counted between two and nine times. This chain links TRBV9 with TRBJ2-7; 9 positions match TRBD1. Germline CDR1 is SGDLS and CDR2 is YYNGEE. J lost 5 bases, V lost 8 bases, and 11 bases had no gene match. This CDR3 has 14 residues. As DNA, the CDR3 is TGTGCCAGGAGGTTCCGGGACAGGGACGACGAGCAGTACTTC. Translating gives CARRFRDRDDEQYF.

The chain combines TRBV11-3 with TRBJ2-2, with 11 bases fitting TRBD2. Germline values: CDR1 SGHNT, CDR2 YENEEA. V lost 3 bases to trimming and J lost 5 bases; unmatched junction nucleotides: 5. This CDR3 comprises 16 residues. CDR3 in amino acids: CASSFSGGAVTGELFF. The CDR3 DNA is TGTGCCAGCAGCTTTAGCGGGGGGGCCGTAACCGGGGAGCTGTTTTTT.

J is TRBJ2-4 and V is TRBV30; D call uncertain. Trimming removed 2 bases at V and 3 bases at J, with 8 bases between. Germline assignment: CDR1 GTSNPN and CDR2 SVGIG (reference sequence). The CDR3 totals 13 residues. The CDR3 region has the DNA TGTGCCTGGAGTTTGCTAAGCAAAAACATTCAGTACTTC. Amino acid sequence: CAWSLLSKNIQYF.

The V and J genes are TRBV18 and TRBJ1-1; D perhaps matches TRBD1 (6 bases). V shed 7 bases and J shed 2 bases, with 11 bases lying between them. CDR1 KGHSH and CDR2 LQKENI come from the germline V gene. The CDR3 sequence is 13 residues long. CDR3 in amino acids: CASLPGANTEAFF. The CDR3 DNA is TGTGCCAGCTTGCCAGGGGCAAACACTGAAGCTTTCTTT.

The CDR3 loop is CASSLGVGYGYTF. The DNA for the CDR3 is TGCGCCAGCAGCTTGGGAGTTGGCTATGGCTACACCTTC. This chain uses TRBV5-1 with TRBJ1-2; no clear D. The germline V gene encodes CDR1 SGHRS and CDR2 YFSETQ. This CDR3 is 13 amino acids long. Trimming removed 0 bases at V and 4 bases at J, with 7 bases between.

The chain combines TRBV19 with TRBJ1-2, with D tentatively TRBD1 (5 bases). The CDR3 runs to 12 residues. Germline CDR1 and CDR2: LNHDA and SQIVND (reference sequence). The V end was cut by 7 bases, the J end by 1 base, with 7 bases between. The CDR3 nucleotides read TGTGCCAGTATTCAGGGTAACTATGGCTACACCTTC. This sequence encodes CASIQGNYGYTF. The whole variable domain, filled in from reference TRBV19 and TRBJ1-2, reads DGGITQSPKYLFRKEGQNVTLSCEQNLNHDAMYWYRQDPGQGLRLIYYSQIVNDFQKGDIAEGYSVSREKKESFPLTVTSAQKNPTAFYLCASIQGNYGYTFGSGTRLTVV.

DNA of the CDR3: TGTGCCAGCAGCTTAAGCCATTACGAAAAACTGTTTTTT. As protein: CASSLSHYEKLFF. This sequence joins TRBV7-2 and TRBJ1-4; D not resolved. Trimming took 2 bases from V and 8 from J, leaving 9 bases between them. This CDR3 is 13 amino acids long. CDR1 is SGHTA, CDR2 FQGNSA, per germline.

This rearrangement joins TRBV7-3 to TRBJ2-2; 11 bases fit TRBD2. J lost 1 base, V lost 5 bases, and 12 bases had no gene match. The germline V gene encodes CDR1 SGHTA and CDR2 FQGTGA. This CDR3 has 19 amino acids. DNA for the CDR3: TGTGCCAGCAGCCCAACGCCGCCTCTAGCGGGGGGGAACACCGGGGAGCTGTTTTTT. It specifies CASSPTPPLAGGNTGELFF.

This chain uses TRBV29-1 with TRBJ2-2; 7 nucleotides align to TRBD1. There are 14 residues in the CDR3. Germline trimming cut 6 bases from V and 1 base from J; bases unmatched to any gene: 5. CDR1 SQVTM and CDR2 ANQGSEA come from the germline V gene. CDR3 sequence (DNA): TGCAGCGTAACCCGGGACAGGAACACCGGGGAGCTGTTTTTT. Amino acids: CSVTRDRNTGELFF.

The chain employs TRBV7-8 and TRBJ2-7; 15 nucleotides align to TRBD2. Trimming removed 5 bases from V and 4 bases from J; junction bases left unmatched: 6. CDR3 length: 16 residues. Germline V gene sequence: CDR1 SGHVS, CDR2 FQNEAQ. The CDR3 nucleotides read TGTGCCAGCAGCGAAGGACTAGCGGGGGGGATATACGAGCAGTACTTC. Encoded protein: CASSEGLAGGIYEQYF.

J is TRBJ2-7 and V is TRBV7-2; D is possibly TRBD1 (5 bases). Trimming pared 1 base from V and 2 bases from J, leaving 12 bases between. Looked up from germline, CDR1 is SGHTA and CDR2 is FQGNSA. The CDR3 length is 15 residues. CDR3 sequence: CASSLVQGYTYEQYF. Written as DNA, the CDR3 is TGTGCCAGCAGCTTAGTGCAGGGTTACACCTACGAGCAGTACTTC.

This clone occurred a few times. The chain uses TRBV15 and TRBJ1-1; D call uncertain. The CDR3 has 13 residues. V was cut by 2 bases and J by 3 bases, with 7 bases left in between. The germline V gene has CDR1 LNHNV and CDR2 YYDKDF (reference sequence). The CDR3 nucleotides are TGTGCCACCAGCAGATCACAGTACACTGAAGCTTTCTTT. This sequence encodes CATSRSQYTEAFF.

This sequence joins TRBV29-1 and TRBJ2-3, with D tentatively TRBD2 (6 bases). The germline V and J ends were trimmed by 7 bases and 0 bases, with 11 bases remaining between them. Germline CDR1 is SQVTM and CDR2 is ANQGSEA. This CDR3 spans 13 amino acids. CDR3 bases: TGCAGCGCGGGACTGACTAGCACAGATACGCAGTATTTT. Translating gives CSAGLTSTDTQYF.

This clone was seen a single time. The V and J genes are TRBV6-2 or TRBV6-3 and TRBJ2-7, with TRBD2 identical over 8 bases. Germline trimming cut 5 bases from V and 3 bases from J; bases unmatched to any gene: 6. The CDR3 covers 14 residues. Germline-derived CDR1 and CDR2 are MNHEY and SVGEGT. CDR3 loop: CASSRSGGRYEQYF. CDR3 nucleotide sequence: TGTGCCAGCAGTCGGAGCGGGGGCCGCTACGAGCAGTACTTC.

The rearrangement joins TRBV27 to TRBJ2-6; tentative D call: TRBD2 (5 bases). Germline CDR1 reads MNHEY; CDR2 reads SMNVEV (reference sequence). This CDR3 has 15 amino acids. Trimming left V 5 bases short and J 4 bases short, with 12 bases between. CDR3 sequence reads: CASSPRTGGANVLTF. CDR3 nucleotides: TGTGCCAGCAGTCCAAGGACTGGAGGGGCCAACGTCCTGACTTTC.

This clone was found a few times. The V gene is TRBV10-2, the J gene TRBJ2-7; possible D gene TRBD2, 7 bases. The CDR3 extends over 12 amino acids. The V gene lost 6 bases and the J gene lost 5 bases, with 11 bases spanning the gap. In germline, CDR1 is WSHSY, CDR2 SAAADI. CDR3 nucleotides: TGCGCCAGCAGAGGGGGGGGTAACGAGCAGTACTTC. Translating gives CASRGGGNEQYF.

The genes are TRBV7-9 and TRBJ2-2; D possibly corresponds to TRBD1 (6 bases). The CDR3 extends over 15 amino acids. Germline V gene lookup returns CDR1 SEHNR and CDR2 FQNEAQ (reference sequence). V was cut by 4 bases and J by 2 bases, with 11 bases left in between. The CDR3 reads CASSSGHYNTGELFF. The DNA for the CDR3 is TGTGCCAGCAGCTCGGGACACTATAACACCGGGGAGCTGTTTTTT. Full variable domain (remainder filled in from reference TRBV7-9 and TRBJ2-2): DTGVSQNPRHKITKRGQNVTFRCDPISEHNRLYWYRQTLGQGPEFLTYFQNEAQLEKSRLLSDRFSAERPKGSFSTLEIQRTEQGDSAMYLCASSSGHYNTGELFFGEGSRLTVL.